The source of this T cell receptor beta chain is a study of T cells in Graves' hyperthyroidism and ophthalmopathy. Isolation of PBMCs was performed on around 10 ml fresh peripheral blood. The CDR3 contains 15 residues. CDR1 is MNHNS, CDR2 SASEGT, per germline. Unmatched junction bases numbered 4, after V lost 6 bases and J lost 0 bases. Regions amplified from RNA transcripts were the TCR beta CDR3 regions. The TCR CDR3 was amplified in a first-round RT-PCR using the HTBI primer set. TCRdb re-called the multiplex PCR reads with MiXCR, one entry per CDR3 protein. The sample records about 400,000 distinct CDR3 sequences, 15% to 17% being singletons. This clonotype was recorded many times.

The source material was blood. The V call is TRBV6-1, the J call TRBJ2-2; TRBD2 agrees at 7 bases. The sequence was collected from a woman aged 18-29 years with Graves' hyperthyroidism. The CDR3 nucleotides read TGTGCCAGCAGAACTAGCGCTTCGAACACCGGGGAGCTGTTTTTT. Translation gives CASRTSASNTGELFF.